The entry that follows covers one T cell receptor (beta chain) sequence. V was pared by 4 bases and J by 7 bases, with 20 bases between. The CDR3 spans 16 residues. The germline V gene has CDR1 SGHDN and CDR2 FVKESK. Enrolled through a virtual design, the participants were between roughly 18 and 90 years of age and came from roughly 22 US areas. The data belong to a study of blood T cell repertoires in COVID-19. Study-wide background: Samples taken during acute and convalescent COVID-19 were collected in the United States, Italy and Spain.

The table came from immunoSEQ multiplex PCR; TCRdb's copy has only in-frame clones and leaves some out. This sample has about 140,000 clones, with 84% found just once. The sequencing input was PBMCs or T cells enriched from blood (not recorded which). The genes are TRBV14 and TRBJ2-1; possibly TRBD1 for D (6 bases). This receptor was obtained from a woman between 45 and 60 years old with acute COVID-19. CDR3 in amino acids: CASSPPPDSLWNEQFF. CDR3 bases: TGTGCCAGCAGCCCCCCTCCGGACAGCCTTTGGAATGAGCAGTTCTTC.